This T cell receptor (beta chain) stems from a study of beta chain features in type 1 diabetes. Sorting with CD45RO/CCR7/CD25/CD127/CD95/CD27 yielded naive, central memory, regulatory and stem-like memory CD4+ cells. TCRB transcripts that were expressed got sequenced, as all of the isolated RNA had been reverse transcribed. TCRdb's table, derived via immunoSEQ multiplex PCR, lists solely in-frame clones and lacks some. The sample has 600,000 to 650,000 clones; about 16% are singletons. V lost 0 bases to trimming and J lost 7 bases, with 16 bases between them. The CDR3 loop spans 16 amino acids. Germline loops: CDR1 LNHDA, CDR2 SQIVND (reference sequence).

The TCR sequence derives from a young man in good health. The chain has TRBV19 and TRBJ1-5; possible D gene TRBD1, 5 bases. Sequences were obtained from naive CD4+ T cells from blood. CDR3 nucleotide sequence: TGTGCCAGTAGTATAGAGGCGGCAGGGCATGGGCAGCCCCAGCATTTT. It is translated as CASSIEAAGHGQPQHF.